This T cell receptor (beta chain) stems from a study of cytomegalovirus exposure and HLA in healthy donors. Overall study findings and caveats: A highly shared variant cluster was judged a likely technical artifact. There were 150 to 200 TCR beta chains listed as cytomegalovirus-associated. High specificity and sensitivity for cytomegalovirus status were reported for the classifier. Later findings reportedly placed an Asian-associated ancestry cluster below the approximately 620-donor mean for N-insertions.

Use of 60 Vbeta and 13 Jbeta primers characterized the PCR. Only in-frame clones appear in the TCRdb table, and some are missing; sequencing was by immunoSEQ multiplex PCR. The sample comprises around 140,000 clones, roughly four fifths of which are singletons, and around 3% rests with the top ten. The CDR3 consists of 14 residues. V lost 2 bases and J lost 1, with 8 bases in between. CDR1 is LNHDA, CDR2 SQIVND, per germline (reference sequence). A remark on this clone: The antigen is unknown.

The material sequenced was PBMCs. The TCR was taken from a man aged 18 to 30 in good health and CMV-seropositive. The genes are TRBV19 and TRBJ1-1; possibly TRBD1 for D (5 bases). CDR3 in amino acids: CASSIMGGNTEAFF. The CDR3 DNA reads TGTGCCAGTAGTATAATGGGGGGGAACACTGAAGCTTTCTTT.